These 18 T cell receptor beta chains were sequenced from one sample in a study of T cells in Graves' hyperthyroidism and ophthalmopathy. Amplification yielded TCR beta CDR3 regions, with RNA transcripts as the source. A first-round RT-PCR of the TCR CDR3 used the HTBI primer set. TCRdb re-derived calls from the multiplex PCR reads in MiXCR, one entry per CDR3 protein. The sample lists under 500,000 distinct CDR3 sequences, over 11% seen once, with approximately 27% in the top ten. The material sequenced was blood. The source is a man aged 45-65 years with Graves' ophthalmopathy.

Concerning this clonotype: Germline is not matched at one junction end, which may reflect a read error. The chain is built from TRBV30 and TRBJ2-4, with 11 bases aligning to TRBD1. Germline V CDR1 and CDR2: GTSNPN, SVGIG (reference sequence). This CDR3 region has 15 residues. As DNA, the CDR3 is TGTGCCCGGAGACTCCGGACAGGGGGCTTAGTCATTCAGTACTTC. It translates to CARRLRTGGLVIQYF.

This clonotype was seen repeatedly, ten times or more. The chain links TRBV6-1 to TRBJ2-5, with 10 bases identical to TRBD1. The CDR3 spans 15 residues. V shed 4 bases, J shed 4 bases, and the junction held 6 bases outside the gene matches. CDR1 is MNHNS, CDR2 SASEGT, per germline. The CDR3 DNA sequence: TGTGCCAGCAGTGGACAGGGGGCGGTGGGAGAGACCCAGTACTTC. Its translation: CASSGQGAVGETQYF.

This clonotype was observed many times. J is TRBJ2-7 and V is TRBV7-2, with TRBD1 as a possible D gene (7 bases). V was shortened by 3 bases and J by 1 base, with 13 bases between the two germline ends. Looked up from germline, CDR1 is SGHTA and CDR2 is FQGNSA. The CDR3 contains 15 residues. This CDR3 is CASSFRQGGSYEQYF. The CDR3 DNA follows: TGTGCCAGCAGCTTTAGGCAGGGGGGATCCTACGAGCAGTACTTC.

This clonotype was detected a few times. The rearrangement links TRBV27 to TRBJ1-5; TRBD1 is a possible D gene (5 bases). The CDR3 spans 14 residues. Germline loops: CDR1 MNHEY, CDR2 SMNVEV (reference sequence). The V end lost 10 bases, the J end lost 1 base, and 14 bases lay between the germline ends. The CDR3 reads CATWDFESNQPQHF. In nucleotides, the CDR3 is TGTGCCACTTGGGACTTTGAGAGCAATCAGCCCCAGCATTTT.

This clonotype was found many times. The chain joins TRBV20-1 to TRBJ2-1; no clear D. The CDR3 runs 11 residues. CDR1 is DFQATT, CDR2 SNEGSKA, per germline (reference sequence). V was pared by 0 bases and J by 8 bases, with 5 bases between. DNA of the CDR3: TGCAGTGCTAGAGAGTTCGATGAGCAGTTCTTC. Translated, it gives CSAREFDEQFF.

Ten or more counts support this clonotype. This chain links TRBV6-2 or TRBV6-3 with TRBJ2-7, with D possibly TRBD1 on 6 matching bases. V lost 6 bases and J 2 bases, leaving 14 bases between the germline ends. In germline, CDR1 is MNHEY, CDR2 SVGEGT. CDR3 size: 14 residues. The CDR3 DNA reads as TGTGCCAGCAGCGCGACAGGTTTTGCCTACGAGCAGTACTTC. Protein product: CASSATGFAYEQYF.

This clonotype has at least ten counts. The rearrangement joins TRBV14 to TRBJ2-1; 8 bases align to TRBD2. This CDR3 has 21 residues. Germline CDR1 and CDR2: SGHDN and FVKESK. Losses at the gene ends were 3 bases for V and 0 bases for J; bases not matched to a gene: 19. The DNA of the CDR3 is TGTGCCAGCAGCCACGCCCTTACCCCAGGACTAGCAGTCAGCTCCTACAATGAGCAGTTCTTC. The encoded protein is CASSHALTPGLAVSSYNEQFF.

Regarding this clonotype: This may arise from a read error, as a much more abundant clone is one base away. This sequence joins TRBV29-1 and TRBJ1-1; TRBD1 aligns across 8 bases. The CDR3 spans 17 residues. V dropped 5 bases and J dropped 1; count of bases not matched to a gene: 15. From germline, CDR1 is SQVTM and CDR2 ANQGSEA. The CDR3 sequence is CSVRKHTGGWANTEAFF. The CDR3 DNA is TGCAGCGTTCGAAAACACACAGGGGGTTGGGCGAACACTGAAGCTTTCTTT. Based on the CDR3 plus reference TRBV29-1 and TRBJ1-1, the full variable domain is SAVISQKPSRDICQRGTSLTIQCQVDSQVTMMFWYRQQPGQSLTLIATANQGSEATYESGFVIDKFPISRPNLTFSTLTVSNMSPEDSSIYLCSVRKHTGGWANTEAFFGQGTRLTVV.

This clonotype was picked up a small number of times. The chain links TRBV10-3 to TRBJ1-2, with D possibly TRBD1 on 5 matching bases. V was cut by 6 bases and J by 2 bases, with 16 bases left in between. The CDR3 is 15 residues long. The germline V gene has CDR1 ENHRY and CDR2 SYGVKD. CDR3 residues: CAISSLIGVNYGYTF. The CDR3 DNA reads TGTGCCATCAGCTCCCTAATAGGGGTGAACTATGGCTACACCTTC.

This clonotype was found many times. This chain uses TRBV6-1 with TRBJ2-7, with 7 bases fitting TRBD2. Germline V gene data show CDR1 as MNHNS and CDR2 as SASEGT. V shed 0 bases and J 3 bases; nucleotides not matched to a gene: 5. The CDR3 is 15 amino acids. The CDR3 sequence: CASSEAASGYYEQYF. The DNA of the CDR3 is TGTGCCAGCAGTGAAGCGGCTAGCGGCTACTACGAGCAGTACTTC.

This clonotype appeared a single time. The genes are TRBV29-1 and TRBJ2-1, with TRBD1 matching over 7 bases. V shed 3 bases and J 2 bases; nucleotides not matched to a gene: 7. This CDR3 is built from 15 residues. CDR1 and CDR2 (germline): SQVTM, ANQGSEA. Here the CDR3 DNA reads TGCAGCGTTGACTTGACAGGGCTTCCCTACAATGAGCAGTTCTTC. Amino acids: CSVDLTGLPYNEQFF.

Only a few counts were recorded for this clonotype. The V call is TRBV13, the J call TRBJ2-1; 14 nucleotides agree with TRBD2. V dropped 2 bases and J dropped 10; count of bases not matched to a gene: 10. From germline, CDR1 is PRHDT and CDR2 FYEKMQ (reference sequence). This CDR3 contains 17 residues. The CDR3 coding sequence is TGTGCCAGCAGCTTACCCCGACTAGCGGGAGGGCCTAGGGAGCAGTTCTTC. Protein: CASSLPRLAGGPREQFF.

The table lists this clonotype with many counts. The chain carries TRBV6-1 and TRBJ2-3; possible D gene TRBD2, 5 bases. Germline CDR1 is MNHNS and CDR2 is SASEGT. The CDR3 is 14 amino acids. V gave up 5 bases and J gave up 2 bases, with 11 bases separating them. The CDR3 coding sequence is TGTGCCAGCAGTCCCGGGGTGATCACAGATACGCAGTATTTT. It yields the protein CASSPGVITDTQYF.

In its sample, this clonotype was seen many times. V is TRBV4-1 and J is TRBJ2-1, with D tentatively TRBD2 (5 bases). This CDR3 is built from 14 residues. The V and J ends lost 0 bases and 10 bases respectively, with 13 bases between them. Germline CDR1 MGHRA, CDR2 YSYEKL. The DNA of the CDR3 is TGCGCCAGCAGCCAAGAAGGTGCGGGTGAAGAGCAGTTCTTC. Translated, it gives CASSQEGAGEEQFF.

In its sample, this clonotype was seen many times. The V call is TRBV18, the J call TRBJ2-1; the D gene is possibly TRBD2 (6 bases). The CDR3 is made up of 11 amino acids. V lost 4 bases to trimming and J lost 8 bases, with 6 bases between them. Germline V gene lookup returns CDR1 KGHSH and CDR2 LQKENI. The CDR3 DNA reads as TGTGCCAGCTCACGGGAGGATGAGCAGTTCTTC. Translation gives CASSREDEQFF.

The chain employs TRBV15 and TRBJ2-2, with 11 bases matching TRBD1. Germline loops: CDR1 LNHNV, CDR2 YYDKDF (reference sequence). CDR3 size: 16 residues. The J segment lost 6 bases and the V segment lost 0 bases, leaving 3 bases of the junction unmatched. CDR3 protein: CATSRDGQGASGELFF. CDR3 coding DNA: TGTGCCACCAGCAGAGATGGACAGGGGGCCTCCGGGGAGCTGTTTTTT.

This clonotype was detected ten times or more. The chain has TRBV27 and TRBJ2-5, with 9 bases that match TRBD1. After removal of 3 bases from V and 8 bases from J, the junction contained 19 bases not matched to a gene. The germline V gene encodes CDR1 MNHEY and CDR2 SMNVEV (reference sequence). The CDR3 extends over 18 amino acids. CDR3 sequence: CASSFLRDRVLGAPTQYF. In nucleotides, the CDR3 is TGTGCCAGCAGTTTTCTTAGGGACAGGGTGCTAGGAGCCCCTACCCAGTACTTC.

This clonotype turned up a few times. This chain connects TRBV3-1 to TRBJ2-1, with a weak D call TRBD1 (5 bases). Per the germline V gene, CDR1 is LGHDT and CDR2 is YNNKEL (reference sequence). The CDR3 runs to 15 residues. V gave up 1 base and J gave up 0 bases, with 7 bases separating them. The CDR3 DNA follows: TGTGCCAGCAGCCAAGCAAGGGGCTCCTACAATGAGCAGTTCTTC. Protein: CASSQARGSYNEQFF.